The T cell receptor (beta chain) under discussion was sequenced for a study of cytomegalovirus exposure and HLA in healthy donors. Study findings and constraints: Indistinguishability led to the exclusion of some V segments, TRBV6-2 and TRBV6-3 included. In a later analysis, across HLA loci, associated TCR counts were highest for DRB1, lowest for HLA-C. CMV serostatus was the sole immune exposure information available. The authors later found most CMV-associated TCR beta chains appeared HLA-restricted.

A word on this clone: No antigen is known for it. The same CDR3 is also encoded by other DNA sequences in this sample.

The CDR3 extends over 19 amino acids. With 6 bases clipped from V and 3 bases from J, the junction kept 23 bases outside the gene matches. Germline values: CDR1 SGHRS, CDR2 YFSETQ. Primers: 60 Vbeta forward and 13 Jbeta reverse. Using immunoSEQ multiplex PCR, the repertoire was profiled, and TCRdb retains in-frame clones only, with some absent. The sample consists of some 170,000 clones, around 81% of them appearing once. Sequencing used PBMCs. This TCR was sampled from a woman under 30 in good health and CMV-seropositive. The V and J genes are TRBV5-1 and TRBJ2-5, with 7 bases aligning to TRBD2. The CDR3: CASINLSGVAGVVEETQYF. The CDR3, as DNA: TGCGCCAGCATCAACCTTAGTGGTGTGGCGGGGGTCGTAGAAGAGACCCAGTACTTC.